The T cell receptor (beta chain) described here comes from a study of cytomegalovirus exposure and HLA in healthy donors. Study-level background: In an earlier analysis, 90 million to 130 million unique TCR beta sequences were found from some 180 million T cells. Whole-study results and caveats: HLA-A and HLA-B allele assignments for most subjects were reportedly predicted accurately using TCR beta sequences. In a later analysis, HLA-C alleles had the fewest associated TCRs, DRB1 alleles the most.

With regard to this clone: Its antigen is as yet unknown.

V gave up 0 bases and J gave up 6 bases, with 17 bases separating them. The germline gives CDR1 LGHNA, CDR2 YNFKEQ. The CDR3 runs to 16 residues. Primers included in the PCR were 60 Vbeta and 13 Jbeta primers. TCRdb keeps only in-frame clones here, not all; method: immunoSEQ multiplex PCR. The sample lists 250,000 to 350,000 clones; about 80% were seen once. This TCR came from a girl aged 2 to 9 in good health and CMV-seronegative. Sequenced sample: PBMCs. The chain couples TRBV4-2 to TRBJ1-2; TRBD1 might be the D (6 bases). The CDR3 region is CASSQEGGARGDGYTF. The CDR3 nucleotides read TGTGCCAGCAGCCAAGAAGGGGGGGCCAGGGGAGATGGCTACACCTTC.